This T cell receptor (beta chain) was identified in a study of blood T cells in healthy people across ages. The authors ran a second PCR of roughly 6 to 11 cycles using a sample-barcoded 5' primer and a J-beta primer mix. Researchers report that a template-switch adaptor with 12 random nucleotides tagged each cDNA molecule. MiXCR, applied by TCRdb to the 5' RACE reads, yields one record per CDR3 protein. The table includes over 500,000 distinct CDR3 sequences, roughly half detected once. This clonotype was seen many times. The CDR3 runs to 16 residues. V was pared by 6 bases and J by 5 bases, with 14 bases of the junction left unmatched. Germline V lookup: CDR1 DFQATT, CDR2 SNEGSKA (reference sequence).

The chain joins TRBV20-1 to TRBJ2-3, with 10 bases lining up with TRBD2. This clonotype originated in a woman older than 75 in good health. The material sequenced was blood. The CDR3 bases are TGCAGTGCCCGAGACGCAGCGGGAGGGGAGAAAGATACGCAGTATTTT. Its translation is CSARDAAGGEKDTQYF.